This TCR beta chain was documented in a study of blood T cell repertoires in COVID-19 (dated by TCRdb to 2019 to 2021). Regarding the study in general: Collaborator samples came from the United States, Italy and Spain and covered acute and convalescent phases of COVID-19. The prospective study material was composed of cDNA or gDNA derived from T cells, B-cell-depleted T cells, or PBMCs. Deeply sampled blood TCRbeta repertoires from subjects exposed to, actively infected with, or recovered from COVID-19 were included in the dataset. A freely available public database, intended as a resource for researchers studying the immune response to SARS-CoV-2, is where the repertoires were released. The samples were drawn from two sources: the first 160 participants of the ongoing ImmuneRACE study, and about 1,300 subjects contributed by 6 global collaborators. The sample metadata nearly always contained a de-identified subject ID, COVID-19 status, age in years and sex. Where available, HLA class I and class II types were obtained from metadata supplied by the sample provider rather than from assay-based typing. General study outcomes and caveats: Clinical and demographic metadata were provided uncurated, with the amount varying by source and participant.

Its CDR3 holds 12 amino acids, cysteine through phenylalanine. CDR3 DNA only is kept here, 36 bases in frame from base 1. According to the germline V gene, CDR1 reads SGHRS and CDR2 reads YFSETQ. V sheds 4 bases and J sheds 7 bases, leaving 12 bases between their ends. As to this clone: Its antigen remains undetermined. It has no much larger one-base neighbor in the sample; base qualities were not kept.

At one collaborating source in Seattle, patients were enrolled during active infection and were followed longitudinally through the course of disease. Whole blood was collected in K2EDTA tubes by collaborating institutions according to the institutions' own protocols. Collaborator samples were shipped for TCRbeta analysis as frozen whole blood, isolated PBMCs, or DNA extracted from either sample type. TCRbeta CDR3 regions were amplified from genomic DNA by means of the immunoSEQ Assay, a bias-controlled multiplex PCR. The source study handled its data this way. The number of nucleated cells in each sample was estimated by amplification of reference gene primers within the assay. To quantify the absolute abundance of each unique TCRbeta CDR3 rearrangement, sequence reads were collapsed and filtered. Productive Simpson clonality was computed per sample as the square root of Simpson's diversity index over productive rearrangements. Sourced from immuneACCESS, this table was stored by TCRdb with only in-frame sequences that have V and J called. A share of the clones is absent; for the studies checked, an unresolved V gene accounts for under half, and the remainder has no known explanation. The V and J calls and the clone size are those of that table, but D and trimming were determined from the DNA. Here the sample has under 250,000 clones; around 89% occur a single time. The ten largest clones take up 2.7% of the sample.

This clonotype originated in a young man with COVID-19, enrolled during active disease. The sample was peripheral blood. The sequence joins TRBV5-1 to TRBJ2-7; TRBD2 is perhaps the D gene, given 6 matching bases. The CDR3: CASSEPGREQYF. Here is the DNA: TGCGCCAGCAGCGAACCAGGGAGGGAGCAGTACTTC.